The clone carrying this TCR beta chain was observed a handful of times. Its antigen is not identified. This entry is derived from a study of cytomegalovirus exposure and HLA in healthy donors. Study findings and constraints: Excluded: some indistinguishable V segments such as TRBV6-2 and TRBV6-3. Earlier analysis looked at TCR beta V segments, and most were productive about 90% or about 30% of the time.

V was trimmed by 0 bases and J by 5 bases, leaving 21 bases between them. This CDR3 spans 18 amino acids. The germline V gene encodes CDR1 SGHRS and CDR2 YFSETQ. PCR primers comprised 60 Vbeta and 13 Jbeta primers. Libraries were prepared by immunoSEQ multiplex PCR; TCRdb keeps only in-frame clonotypes and omits some of them. The sample includes fewer than 200,000 clones, 8.5% to 10% of them seen just once. This TCR was recovered from a woman aged 30 to 39 in good health and CMV-seropositive. The chain recombines TRBV5-1 with TRBJ2-1; TRBD2 is a possible D gene (5 bases). Specimen: PBMCs. The CDR3, as DNA: TGCGCCAGCAGCTTGGGGAGGTCCGCCCGCTTCGACGACAATGAGCAGTTCTTC. Residues: CASSLGRSARFDDNEQFF. The entire variable domain, with the rest obtained from reference TRBV5-1 and TRBJ2-1, is as follows: KAGVTQTPRYLIKTRGQQVTLSCSPISGHRSVSWYQQTPGQGLQFLFEYFSETQRNKGNFPGRFSGRQFSNSRSEMNVSTLELGDSALYLCASSLGRSARFDDNEQFFGPGTRLTVL.